This TCR beta chain was sequenced for a study of T cells in narcolepsy. The assay was immunoSEQ multiplex PCR, and TCRdb's table has in-frame clones only and misses some. The sample has fewer than 40,000 clones, approximately 80% seen once; the top ten hold over 0.95%. This clone was observed a single time. Germline-derived CDR1 and CDR2 are MDHEN and SYDVKM. The CDR3 is made up of 15 amino acids. Trimming took off 6 bases at V and 0 bases at J, with 15 bases between the two ends. The receptor was derived from a human donor with narcolepsy. Sequenced: CD45RA- memory CD4+ T cells from PBMCs. The chain uses TRBV28 and TRBJ2-7, with unresolved D. The CDR3 protein is CASSSLDRGSYEQYF. The CDR3 bases are TGTGCCAGCAGCTCCCTGGACCGTGGCTCCTACGAGCAGTACTTC.